The present TCR beta chain was sequenced within a study of T cell responses to AZD1222 COVID-19 vaccine. This CDR3 contains 12 residues. Deletions cut 10 bases from V and 4 bases from J, with 11 bases between. Germline lookup yields CDR1 LNHDA and CDR2 SQIVND (reference sequence). Profiled with immunoSEQ multiplex PCR; TCRdb holds only in-frame clones, not every one. The sample lists some 180,000 clones; around 94% were seen once. The sequenced sample was peripheral blood, obtained 28 days after the second AZD1222 dose. This chain links TRBV19 with TRBJ1-5; D remains unclear. This receptor was obtained from an adult who received the AZD1222 COVID-19 vaccine. The CDR3 protein is CATTVGNQPQHF. The CDR3 DNA reads as TGTGCCACGACCGTGGGGAATCAGCCCCAGCATTTT.